The TCR beta chain under discussion was sequenced for a study of blood T cell repertoires in COVID-19. As for the study in general: COVID-19 samples, acute and convalescent, were from the United States, Italy and Spain. The cDNA or gDNA used as material had been derived from T cells, B-cell-depleted T cells, or PBMCs.

In the authors' workflow: By means of reference gene primer amplification, nucleated cell counts were estimated. Clones were read by immunoSEQ multiplex PCR, and TCRdb kept only the in-frame ones, dropping some. For V, J and clone size, that table is used; D and trimming come from the DNA. Of tens of thousands of clones listed, nearly 90% are singletons. There are 15 residues in the CDR3. The germline V gene encodes CDR1 SGHDN and CDR2 FVKESK. Trimming took 3 bases from V and 2 from J; bases not matched to a gene: 4. The chain combines TRBV14 with TRBJ2-7; 10 positions match TRBD1. The source of this sequence is a woman older than 75 with active or convalescent COVID-19. Input material: peripheral blood. CDR3: CASSQWTGGTYEQYF. For the CDR3, the DNA is TGTGCCAGCAGCCAGTGGACAGGGGGGACCTACGAGCAGTACTTC.